The 30 T cell receptor beta chains below were found in one sample sequenced in a study of T cells in Graves' hyperthyroidism and ophthalmopathy. Amplification targeted TCR beta CDR3 regions from RNA transcripts. HTBI primers were used for first-round RT-PCR of the TCR CDR3. TCRdb independently ran MiXCR on the multiplex PCR reads; one entry per CDR3 protein. The sample contains fewer than 800,000 distinct CDR3 sequences, 15% to 20% of which appear only once. Sequencing was carried out using blood. Source of these receptors: a man in his late teens or twenties with Graves' hyperthyroidism.

This clonotype was seen many times. The chain recombines TRBV3-1 with TRBJ1-5; TRBD1 is a possible D gene (6 bases). The CDR3 length is 13 residues. Trimming shortened V by 6 bases and J by 4 bases, and 10 bases separated the two germline ends. CDR1 is LGHDT, CDR2 YNNKEL, per germline (reference sequence). CDR3 in DNA: TGTGCCAGCAGTACAGGGTTAAATCAGCCCCAGCATTTT. Protein product: CASSTGLNQPQHF.

This clonotype was observed many times. V gene TRBV28 combines with J gene TRBJ1-5, with TRBD1 matching 7 bases. Germline CDR1 MDHEN, CDR2 SYDVKM. This CDR3 comprises 16 residues. V shed 7 bases and J 4 bases; nucleotides not matched to a gene: 13. The CDR3 here is CASIPVGTAINQPQHF. The CDR3 DNA sequence: TGTGCCAGCATCCCCGTCGGGACAGCGATAAATCAGCCCCAGCATTTT.

The rearrangement joins TRBV9 to TRBJ1-1; perhaps TRBD1 as D (6 bases). The ends were cut back, 3 bases at V and 1 base at J, with 13 bases in the middle. In germline, CDR1 is SGDLS, CDR2 YYNGEE. The CDR3 length is 15 residues. CDR3 loop: CASSATGHTNTEAFF. In nucleotides, the CDR3 is TGTGCCAGCAGCGCTACGGGACATACGAACACTGAAGCTTTCTTT.

This clonotype has only a few counts. V and J are TRBV15 and TRBJ2-1; the match to TRBD2 covers 7 bases. J gave up 9 bases and V 5 bases, and 10 bases lay outside the gene matches. This CDR3 region has 14 residues. The germline V gene encodes CDR1 LNHNV and CDR2 YYDKDF (reference sequence). Here the CDR3 DNA reads TGTGCCACCAGCGAATTAGCGGGTTTGGGTGAGCAGTTCTTC. This codes for CATSELAGLGEQFF.

The sample holds many counts of this clonotype. V usage is TRBV20-1 and J usage is TRBJ1-2; D is ambiguous. Trimming pared 4 bases from V and 5 bases from J, leaving 11 bases between. CDR3 size: 12 residues. The germline gives CDR1 DFQATT, CDR2 SNEGSKA (reference sequence). The CDR3 nucleotides read TGCAGTGCTATGAATAGGGTGTATGGCTACACCTTC. This translates into CSAMNRVYGYTF.

J is TRBJ2-3 and V is TRBV4-1; TRBD2 matches 11 bases. This CDR3 region has 17 residues. The V gene's germline CDR1 is MGHRA and CDR2 YSYEKL. Germline trimming cut 0 bases from V and 1 base from J; bases unmatched to any gene: 3. The CDR3, as DNA: TGCGCCAGCAGCCAAGATATTAGCGGGAGGGGCACAGATACGCAGTATTTT. The encoded protein is CASSQDISGRGTDTQYF.

A word on this clonotype: A much larger clone lies one base from this, so it may be a read error. V is TRBV5-1 and J is TRBJ2-1, with 7 bases aligning to TRBD2. Per germline, CDR1 SGHRS and CDR2 YFSETQ. Losses at the gene ends were 6 bases for V and 6 bases for J; bases not matched to a gene: 15. The CDR3 extends over 16 amino acids. In DNA form, the CDR3 reads TGCGCCAGCAACAAAGGAGGGGCTAGCGGACTCAATGAGCAGTTCTTC. Translated: CASNKGGASGLNEQFF.

This clonotype was observed at least ten times. The chain recombines TRBV30 with TRBJ2-5; D remains unclear. This CDR3 is built from 15 residues. The germline V gene encodes CDR1 GTSNPN and CDR2 SVGIG (reference sequence). V shed 8 bases and J shed 5 bases, with 24 bases lying between them. CDR3 sequence (DNA): TGTGCCGGAAGGAAGGGCCAGGCCACCCGGGAGACCCAGTACTTC. It yields the protein CAGRKGQATRETQYF.

This clonotype was recorded at least ten times. The chain employs TRBV18 and TRBJ1-4; D uncertain. V lost 1 base to trimming and J lost 8 bases, with 8 bases between them. The CDR3 covers 13 residues. Germline CDR1 reads KGHSH; CDR2 reads LQKENI. The CDR3 reads CASSPRAGEKLFF. The CDR3 bases are TGTGCCAGCTCACCACGTGCGGGGGAAAAACTGTTTTTT.

The CDR3 here is CASSWDGAKNIQYF. CDR3 sequence (DNA): TGTGCCAGCAGCTGGGACGGAGCCAAAAACATTCAGTACTTC. J is TRBJ2-4 and V is TRBV5-4; the D call may be TRBD1 or TRBD2 (5 bases each). The length of the CDR3 is 14 residues. Germline V CDR1 and CDR2: SGHNT, YYREEE (reference sequence). Trimming took 3 bases from V and 0 from J, leaving 7 bases between them.

This clonotype was picked up a small number of times. The chain recombines TRBV9 with TRBJ2-1, with D unclear. Germline V gives CDR1 SGDLS, CDR2 YYNGEE. The CDR3 sequence is 14 residues long. V was trimmed by 4 bases and J by 5 bases, leaving 13 bases between them. CDR3 in DNA: TGTGCCAGCAGCCCCCCCGTGGGTGACAATGAGCAGTTCTTC. This translates into CASSPPVGDNEQFF.

This clonotype was recorded a few times. The J gene is TRBJ2-1, the V gene TRBV6-1; D perhaps matches TRBD2 (6 bases). Deletions cut 10 bases from V and 7 bases from J, with 20 bases between. The CDR3 sequence is 14 residues long. Germline CDR1 reads MNHNS; CDR2 reads SASEGT. The CDR3 DNA is TGTGCCACCACCCGGCGCGGGGCCGGAAATGAGCAGTTCTTC. It is translated as CATTRRGAGNEQFF.

This clonotype was observed many times. The rearrangement joins TRBV6-5 to TRBJ1-1; D not certain. The CDR3 has 13 residues. Trimming pared 1 base from V and 1 base from J, leaving 4 bases between. Germline-derived CDR1 and CDR2 are MNHEY and SVGAGI. The CDR3 protein is CASSYWGNTEAFF. The CDR3 nucleotides are TGTGCCAGCAGTTACTGGGGGAACACTGAAGCTTTCTTT.

In this sample, this clonotype turned up a few times. This sequence joins TRBV9 and TRBJ2-6; D may be TRBD2 (5 bases). The germline CDR1 and CDR2 sequences are SGDLS and YYNGEE. V was clipped by 0 bases and J by 0 bases, with 7 bases between them. The CDR3 contains 16 residues. The CDR3 DNA follows: TGTGCCAGCAGCGTAGGGAGGTTCTCTGGGGCCAACGTCCTGACTTTC. It translates to CASSVGRFSGANVLTF.

This clonotype was seen repeatedly, ten times or more. The V call is TRBV7-2, the J call TRBJ2-1, with D hard to call. This CDR3 contains 13 residues. The germline V gene has CDR1 SGHTA and CDR2 FQGNSA. Trimming took off 5 bases at V and 2 bases at J, with 7 bases between the two ends. The CDR3 here is CASSPITYNEQFF. The CDR3 nucleotides are TGTGCCAGCAGCCCTATAACCTACAATGAGCAGTTCTTC.

There are a few counts of this clonotype. The rearrangement uses TRBV27 and TRBJ1-2, with 7 bases matching TRBD1. The CDR3 sequence is 16 residues long. J lost 2 bases, V lost 1 base, and 7 bases had no gene match. Germline loops: CDR1 MNHEY, CDR2 SMNVEV (reference sequence). The CDR3, as DNA: TGTGCCAGCAGTTTATTTTTTGAGGGGGCGAACTATGGCTACACCTTC. This sequence encodes CASSLFFEGANYGYTF.

V gene TRBV27 combines with J gene TRBJ2-1; 7 bases line up with TRBD1. The CDR3 contains 15 residues. V lost 5 bases, J lost 1 base, and 5 bases stayed unmatched. Germline V gene sequence: CDR1 MNHEY, CDR2 SMNVEV (reference sequence). The CDR3 reads CASSKTGLSYNEQFF. The CDR3 DNA follows: TGTGCCAGCAGTAAGACAGGGTTATCCTACAATGAGCAGTTCTTC.

The table lists this clonotype with a few counts. The chain couples TRBV20-1 to TRBJ1-2; 8 bases line up with TRBD1. Germline-derived CDR1 and CDR2 are DFQATT and SNEGSKA (reference sequence). J was trimmed by 4 bases and V by 6 bases; bases with no gene match: 10. The CDR3 length is 14 residues. CDR3 amino acids: CSAPQGAWIYGYTF. The DNA for the CDR3 is TGCAGTGCACCCCAGGGGGCGTGGATCTATGGCTACACCTTC.

This clonotype occurred many times. In DNA, the CDR3 is TGTGCCAGCAGTTTAGTAGGAATAGGGTATTCACCCCTCCACTTT. This codes for CASSLVGIGYSPLHF. V usage is TRBV12-3 or TRBV12-4 and J usage is TRBJ1-6, with D uncertain. The CDR3 runs to 15 residues. Trimming removed 1 base from V and 8 bases from J, with 12 bases in between.

Only a few counts were recorded for this clonotype. The chain joins TRBV6-2 or TRBV6-3 to TRBJ2-2, with unresolved D. The length of the CDR3 is 13 residues. The germline CDR1 and CDR2 sequences are MNHEY and SVGEGT. Trimming removed 2 bases from V and 3 bases from J, with 4 bases in between. CDR3 DNA sequence: TGTGCCAGCAGTTACGTTTACACCGGGGAGCTGTTTTTT. Translation: CASSYVYTGELFF.

This clonotype was seen ten or more times. The chain links TRBV12-3 or TRBV12-4 to TRBJ2-2; D gene ambiguous. This CDR3 contains 14 residues. Trimming pared 3 bases from V and 6 bases from J, leaving 11 bases between. CDR3: CASSFEPPAGELFF. CDR3 coding DNA: TGTGCCAGCAGTTTCGAGCCTCCCGCCGGGGAGCTGTTTTTT.

The CDR3: CASSPGQPNSGNTIYF. The CDR3 DNA is TGCGCCAGCAGCCCGGGACAGCCGAACTCTGGAAACACCATATATTTT. This sequence joins TRBV5-1 and TRBJ1-3; 7 positions match TRBD1. This CDR3 comprises 16 residues. Losses at the gene ends were 4 bases for V and 0 bases for J; bases not matched to a gene: 7. Germline CDR1 SGHRS, CDR2 YFSETQ.

This clonotype was picked up a small number of times. The rearrangement links TRBV4-1 to TRBJ2-1, with 12 bases identical to TRBD2. Unmatched junction bases numbered 4, after V lost 1 base and J lost 9 bases. Germline CDR1 reads MGHRA; CDR2 reads YSYEKL. The CDR3 length is 15 residues. The CDR3 spells CASSQVTSGRFEQFF. In nucleotides, the CDR3 is TGCGCCAGCAGCCAAGTTACTAGCGGGAGGTTTGAGCAGTTCTTC.

CDR3 amino acids: CASSLEAAASGLYEQYF. CDR3 nucleotide sequence: TGTGCCAGCAGCTTGGAGGCGGCTGCTAGCGGGTTGTACGAGCAGTACTTC. The chain employs TRBV7-8 and TRBJ2-7, with 8 bases lining up with TRBD2. J lost 4 bases, V lost 3 bases, and 14 bases had no gene match. The CDR3 has 17 amino acids. Looked up from germline, CDR1 is SGHVS and CDR2 is FQNEAQ.

This clonotype was seen repeatedly, ten times or more. The rearrangement joins TRBV5-1 to TRBJ1-1; D may be TRBD1 (6 bases). The germline gives CDR1 SGHRS, CDR2 YFSETQ. The CDR3 extends over 14 amino acids. Trimming took 3 bases from V and 7 from J, leaving 16 bases between them. CDR3 sequence reads: CASSSTGQEGEAFF. Here the CDR3 DNA reads TGCGCCAGCAGCTCAACGGGACAAGAAGGTGAAGCTTTCTTT.

The chain has TRBV2 and TRBJ2-1; 10 bases agree with TRBD1. The V and J ends lost 8 bases and 4 bases, in that order; junction bases with no gene match: 5. From germline, CDR1 is SNHLY and CDR2 FYNNEI. The CDR3 has 14 amino acids. The CDR3, as DNA: TGTGCCAGCCTAGACAGGGGGCGATACAATGAGCAGTTCTTC. This sequence encodes CASLDRGRYNEQFF.

This clonotype was picked up many times. The gene calls are TRBV28 and TRBJ2-1; D is tentatively TRBD1 or TRBD2 (5 bases each). The CDR3 has 16 amino acids. The V end lost 4 bases, the J end lost 6 bases, and 19 bases lay between the germline ends. The V gene's germline CDR1 is MDHEN and CDR2 SYDVKM. This chain's CDR3 is CASSSPPGRNSNEQFF. In DNA, the CDR3 is TGTGCCAGCAGTTCCCCGCCGGGACGGAACTCCAATGAGCAGTTCTTC.

The CDR3 loop reads CATSRDSKALSNQPQHF. The CDR3 bases are TGTGCCACCAGCAGGGACTCGAAGGCCCTTAGCAATCAGCCCCAGCATTTT. The rearrangement uses TRBV15 and TRBJ1-5; no clear D. V lost 3 bases, J lost 0 bases, and 15 bases lay in between. The CDR3 extends over 17 amino acids. The germline gives CDR1 LNHNV, CDR2 YYDKDF (reference sequence).

This clonotype was observed many times. The chain recombines TRBV11-3 with TRBJ2-7; 8 bases are shared with TRBD1. This CDR3 has 15 residues. The germline V gene encodes CDR1 SGHNT and CDR2 YENEEA. V shed 0 bases, J shed 0 bases, and the junction held 1 base outside the gene matches. The CDR3 protein is CASSLEGQASYEQYF. The CDR3 DNA reads TGTGCCAGCAGCTTAGAGGGACAGGCCTCCTACGAGCAGTACTTC.

The J gene is TRBJ2-7, the V gene TRBV14; 7 bases are shared with TRBD2. Germline-derived CDR1 and CDR2 are SGHDN and FVKESK. The CDR3 sequence is 16 residues long. V shed 2 bases, J shed 3 bases, and the junction held 10 bases outside the gene matches. CDR3 nucleotides: TGTGCCAGCAGCCAAACCCCGGAGCGGGGAAACTACGAGCAGTACTTC. The encoded protein is CASSQTPERGNYEQYF.